This entry lists 25 T cell receptor beta chains sequenced from one sample in a study of prognosis after radiotherapy for stage I lung cancer. Multiplex PCR, run in two rounds, amplified TCR beta CDR3 from genomic DNA. Amplification during the initial PCR round employed primers specific to each TRBV and TRBJ gene. Each CDR3 protein gets one entry after TCRdb re-called the multiplex PCR reads with MiXCR. The sample includes around 60,000 distinct CDR3 sequences, about 30% of them seen just once. The sample in question was PBMCs, obtained before or after stereotactic body radiation therapy (not recorded which). These receptors were taken from a donor over 45 with non-small cell lung cancer.

At least ten counts were recorded for this clonotype. V gene TRBV7-9 combines with J gene TRBJ2-3, with TRBD2 as a possible D gene (5 bases). V was pared by 6 bases and J by 0 bases, with 13 bases between. Germline lookup yields CDR1 SEHNR and CDR2 FQNEAQ (reference sequence). The CDR3 has 15 residues. This CDR3 reads CASSRTGSSTDTQYF. As DNA, the CDR3 is TGTGCCAGCAGTCGAACGGGATCCAGCACAGATACGCAGTATTTT.

This clonotype was counted many times. V and J are TRBV28 and TRBJ2-7, with D hard to call. The CDR3 sequence is 12 residues long. V was clipped by 2 bases and J by 0 bases, with 2 bases between them. Germline values: CDR1 MDHEN, CDR2 SYDVKM. CDR3 sequence reads: CASSLSSYEQYF. The CDR3 nucleotides are TGTGCCAGCAGTTTAAGCTCCTACGAGCAGTACTTC.

This clonotype was observed at least ten times. The chain has TRBV19 and TRBJ2-1, with 11 bases aligning to TRBD2. The CDR3 loop spans 15 amino acids. J gave up 3 bases and V 5 bases, and 3 bases lay outside the gene matches. In germline, CDR1 is LNHDA, CDR2 SQIVND (reference sequence). The CDR3 bases are TGTGCCAGTAGTTCAGGGACTAGCGGCTACAATGAGCAGTTCTTC. It encodes CASSSGTSGYNEQFF. Full variable domain (remainder filled in from reference TRBV19 and TRBJ2-1): DGGITQSPKYLFRKEGQNVTLSCEQNLNHDAMYWYRQDPGQGLRLIYYSQIVNDFQKGDIAEGYSVSREKKESFPLTVTSAQKNPTAFYLCASSSGTSGYNEQFFGPGTRLTVL.

This clonotype appeared a few times. A much larger clone differs by one base, so this may be a read error. The rearrangement uses TRBV29-1 and TRBJ2-3; possibly TRBD1 or TRBD2 for D (7 bases each). This CDR3 is 15 amino acids long. V was clipped by 2 bases and J by 1 base, with 13 bases between them. Looked up from germline, CDR1 is SQVTM and CDR2 is ANQGSEA. CDR3 DNA: TGCAGCGTTGAAAATGCAGGGGGGGGCACAGATACGCAGTATTTT. It specifies CSVENAGGGTDTQYF.

This clonotype was observed many times. The V and J genes are TRBV24-1 and TRBJ2-2; D is unresolved. Per the germline V gene, CDR1 is KGHDR and CDR2 is SFDVKD. Trimming shortened V by 1 base and J by 6 bases, and 8 bases separated the two germline ends. The CDR3 loop spans 14 amino acids. CDR3 sequence (DNA): TGTGCCACCAGTGATTTTGGCGTGTCCGGGGAGCTGTTTTTT. The encoded protein is CATSDFGVSGELFF.

Remarks on this clonotype: At one end, the junction sequence differs from germline, possibly due to a read error. The chain carries TRBV7-9 and TRBJ1-2; D call uncertain. Looked up from germline, CDR1 is SEHNR and CDR2 is FQNEAQ (reference sequence). The CDR3 is made up of 14 amino acids. Here the CDR3 DNA reads TGTGCCAGCAGCCAGTCCGACATCAACTATTGCTACACCTTC. Translated, it gives CASSQSDINYCYTF.

This clonotype showed up many times. An end of the junction does not agree with germline; a read error may underlie this. This rearrangement joins TRBV5-1 to TRBJ1-3, with 7 bases matching TRBD1. The CDR3 runs 13 residues. Germline CDR1 reads SGHRS; CDR2 reads YFSETQ. The CDR3 DNA sequence: TGCGCCAGCAGTCAGGGGGACGGAAACACCGTATATTTT. It specifies CASSQGDGNTVYF. Combining the CDR3 with reference TRBV5-1 and TRBJ1-3 gives the whole variable domain KAGVTQTPRYLIKTRGQQVTLSCSPISGHRSVSWYQQTPGQGLQFLFEYFSETQRNKGNFPGRFSGRQFSNSRSEMNVSTLELGDSALYLCASSQGDGNTVYFGEGSWLTVV.

A few counts support this clonotype. A much larger clone differs by one base, so this may be a read error. The V call is TRBV2, the J call TRBJ2-5, with D possibly matching TRBD2 (6 bases). Trimming removed 10 bases at V and 7 bases at J, with 16 bases between. The CDR3 runs 12 residues. Per the germline V gene, CDR1 is SNHLY and CDR2 is FYNNEI. The CDR3 nucleotides read TGTGCCACCATGGGGGGAGACGGGACCCAGTACTTC. It encodes CATMGGDGTQYF.

This clonotype has ten or more counts. The CDR3 loop is CASSYVGLNQPQHF. CDR3 DNA: TGTGCCAGCAGCTATGTGGGGTTGAATCAGCCCCAGCATTTT. The chain employs TRBV3-1 and TRBJ1-5; no clear D. V was shortened by 5 bases and J by 4 bases, with 12 bases between the two germline ends. Looked up from germline, CDR1 is LGHDT and CDR2 is YNNKEL (reference sequence). This CDR3 spans 14 amino acids.

This clonotype occurred many times. V and J are TRBV27 and TRBJ2-3, with TRBD2 as a possible D gene (6 bases). Germline-derived CDR1 and CDR2 are MNHEY and SMNVEV (reference sequence). V was shortened by 3 bases and J by 1 base, with 11 bases between the two germline ends. The CDR3 consists of 15 residues. DNA for the CDR3: TGTGCCAGCAGTTTTCTCTTAGCGGGCACAGATACGCAGTATTTT. Its translation is CASSFLLAGTDTQYF.

This clonotype was recorded at least ten times. V usage is TRBV20-1 and J usage is TRBJ2-3, with TRBD2 matching 8 bases. Looked up from germline, CDR1 is DFQATT and CDR2 is SNEGSKA (reference sequence). With V trimmed by 3 bases and J by 2 bases, 10 bases remained unmatched. The CDR3 spans 16 residues. The CDR3 reads CSASPRAGGPTDTQYF. CDR3 bases: TGCAGTGCTAGCCCCCGCGCGGGGGGCCCCACAGATACGCAGTATTTT.

This clonotype was recorded many times. This sequence joins TRBV5-1 and TRBJ1-1, with 7 bases identical to TRBD1. CDR3 size: 14 residues. V shed 4 bases, J shed 0 bases, and the junction held 3 bases outside the gene matches. The V gene's germline CDR1 is SGHRS and CDR2 YFSETQ. Here the CDR3 reads CASSGGTVNTEAFF. In DNA, the CDR3 is TGCGCCAGCAGCGGGGGGACAGTGAACACTGAAGCTTTCTTT.

This clonotype is deemed medium-sized. The J gene is TRBJ2-2, the V gene TRBV27, with TRBD2 identical over 16 bases. V lost 5 bases and J lost 8; bases outside the gene matches: 8. The germline V gene has CDR1 MNHEY and CDR2 SMNVEV (reference sequence). The CDR3 is made up of 17 amino acids. CDR3: CASSASGTSGGAGELFF. The CDR3 DNA reads TGTGCCAGCAGTGCCTCCGGGACTAGCGGGGGGGCTGGGGAGCTGTTTTTT.

Notes on this clonotype: Being one base from a much bigger clone, this may be a read error. The chain joins TRBV7-2 to TRBJ2-4; 11 bases match TRBD2. This CDR3 region has 17 residues. The germline CDR1 and CDR2 sequences are SGHTA and FQGNSA. The CDR3: CASSPYSGGATKKIQYF. The DNA of the CDR3 is TGTGCCAGCAGCCCCTATAGCGGGGGGGCAACCAAAAAAATTCAGTACTTC.

This clonotype was counted at least ten times. V is TRBV10-3 and J is TRBJ1-1; maybe TRBD1 (6 bases). Per germline, CDR1 ENHRY and CDR2 SYGVKD. Deletions cut 3 bases from V and 0 bases from J, with 14 bases between. The CDR3 covers 16 residues. DNA of the CDR3: TGTGCCATCAGTGAAAGACAGGAGATAATGAACACTGAAGCTTTCTTT. Translation gives CAISERQEIMNTEAFF.

This clonotype has a count of ten or more. The chain uses TRBV18 and TRBJ1-4; D is unclear. Trimming left V 4 bases short and J 7 bases short, with 10 bases between. Looked up from germline, CDR1 is KGHSH and CDR2 is LQKENI. The length of the CDR3 is 13 residues. The CDR3 is CASSRTDGEKLFF. CDR3 coding DNA: TGTGCCAGCTCACGCACTGACGGTGAAAAACTGTTTTTT.

This clonotype has a count of ten or more. This rearrangement joins TRBV20-1 to TRBJ1-6; 10 nucleotides match TRBD1. Unmatched junction bases numbered 3, after V lost 6 bases and J lost 7 bases. In germline, CDR1 is DFQATT, CDR2 SNEGSKA (reference sequence). CDR3 length equals 13 residues. This CDR3 reads CSAGTGVNSPLHF. The CDR3 region has the DNA TGCAGTGCCGGGACAGGGGTGAATTCACCCCTCCACTTT.

A remark on this clonotype: Only one base separates this from a far larger clonotype, so it likely reflects a read error. The chain recombines TRBV6-4 with TRBJ1-6; D gene unclear. Germline V gives CDR1 MRHNA, CDR2 SNTAGT. V was trimmed by 8 bases and J by 14 bases, leaving 22 bases between them. The CDR3 covers 14 residues. CDR3 loop: CASGGGKGLRTLHF. CDR3 coding DNA: TGTGCCAGCGGTGGTGGGAAGGGTCTTAGGACCCTCCACTTT.

Ten or more counts support this clonotype. V is TRBV6-1 and J is TRBJ2-1; D is uncertain. V was pared by 5 bases and J by 10 bases, with 9 bases between. CDR1 and CDR2 (germline): MNHNS, SASEGT. The CDR3 is 11 residues long. DNA of the CDR3: TGTGCCAGCAGTCACAGACGGGAGCAGTTCTTC. Protein: CASSHRREQFF.

This clonotype was counted many times. This chain uses TRBV6-4 with TRBJ1-2; D is possibly TRBD1 (5 bases). Trimming shortened V by 7 bases and J by 4 bases, and 10 bases separated the two germline ends. This CDR3 spans 12 amino acids. CDR1 and CDR2 (germline): MRHNA, SNTAGT. The CDR3 loop is CASNQGGYGYTF. CDR3 coding DNA: TGTGCCAGCAACCAGGGTGGCTATGGCTACACCTTC.

The sample holds many counts of this clonotype. The chain couples TRBV19 to TRBJ2-3; 12 bases match TRBD2. The CDR3 is made up of 16 amino acids. CDR1 is LNHDA and CDR2 is SQIVND in the germline V gene (reference sequence). Germline trimming cut 10 bases from V and 5 bases from J; bases unmatched to any gene: 13. CDR3 region: CATIPLRLAGEDTQYF. The CDR3, as DNA: TGTGCCACCATCCCCCTGAGACTAGCGGGGGAAGATACGCAGTATTTT.

This clonotype was detected only a few times. The gene calls are TRBV6-1 and TRBJ2-7, with D perhaps TRBD1 or TRBD2 (6 bases each). V was trimmed by 5 bases and J by 2 bases, leaving 19 bases between them. This CDR3 region has 16 residues. CDR1 MNHNS and CDR2 SASEGT come from the germline V gene. As DNA, the CDR3 is TGTGCCAGCAGTTGGGGTTCCAGGGGAGGAACCTACGAGCAGTACTTC. This codes for CASSWGSRGGTYEQYF.

About this clonotype: An end of the junction differs from the germline gene, which may be a read error. The chain is built from TRBV6-1 and TRBJ1-1, with D possibly matching TRBD1 (5 bases). Germline V CDR1 and CDR2: MNHNS, SASEGT. This CDR3 contains 12 residues. This CDR3 reads CASREVGTESFF. CDR3 nucleotide sequence: TGTGCCAGCCGAGAGGTAGGGACTGAATCTTTCTTT.

In regard to this clonotype: One base separates it from a far larger clone, so it is likely a read error. The V and J genes are TRBV6-2 or TRBV6-3 and TRBJ2-3; 13 nucleotides align to TRBD2. The CDR3 loop spans 17 amino acids. J was trimmed by 9 bases and V by 8 bases; bases with no gene match: 17. CDR1 and CDR2 (germline): MNHEY, SVGEGT. CDR3 loop: CASGRETGWTSGGTQYF. In DNA, the CDR3 is TGTGCCAGCGGCCGAGAAACGGGCTGGACTAGCGGGGGCACGCAGTATTTT.

A remark on this clonotype: Given a far larger clone just one base away, this is likely a sequencing read error. The rearrangement joins TRBV6-8 to TRBJ2-7, with 8 positions matching TRBD1. The CDR3 spans 13 residues. V dropped 8 bases and J dropped 7; count of bases not matched to a gene: 10. Looked up from germline, CDR1 is MNHGY and CDR2 is SAAAGT. Here the CDR3 reads CASEFVTGVEQYF. The CDR3 nucleotides read TGTGCCAGCGAGTTCGTGACAGGGGTTGAGCAGTACTTC.